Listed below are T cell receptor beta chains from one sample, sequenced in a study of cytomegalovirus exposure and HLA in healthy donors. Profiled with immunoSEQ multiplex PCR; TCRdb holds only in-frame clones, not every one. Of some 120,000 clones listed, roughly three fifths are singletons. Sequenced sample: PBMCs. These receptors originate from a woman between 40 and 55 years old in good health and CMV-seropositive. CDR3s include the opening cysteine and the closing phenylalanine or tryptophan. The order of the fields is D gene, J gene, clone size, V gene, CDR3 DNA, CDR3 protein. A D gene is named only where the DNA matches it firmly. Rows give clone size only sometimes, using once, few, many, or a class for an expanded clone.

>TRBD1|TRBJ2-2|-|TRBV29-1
TGCAGCGCCTCCTGGACAGGGGTTACCGGGGAGCTGTTTTTT
CSASWTGVTGELFF
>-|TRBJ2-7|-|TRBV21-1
TGTGCCAGCAATAATGACCCCGGGGGTGGTTTCTACGAGCAGTACTTC
CASNNDPGGGFYEQYF
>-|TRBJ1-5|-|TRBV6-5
TGTGCCAGCAGACCGGGAGCTAGCAATCAGCCCCAGCATTTT
CASRPGASNQPQHF
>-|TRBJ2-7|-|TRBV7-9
TGTTCCAGCAGCTTTGGGTTCACAGCCTACGAGCAGTACTTC
CSSSFGFTAYEQYF
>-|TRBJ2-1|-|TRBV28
TGTGCCAGCACCCTATCGCGGGGTGAGGATGAGCAGTTCTTC
CASTLSRGEDEQFF
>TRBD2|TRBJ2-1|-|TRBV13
TGTGCCAGCAGAAAAATAGCGGGAGAATTTGAGCAGTTCTTC
CASRKIAGEFEQFF
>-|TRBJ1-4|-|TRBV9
TGTGCCAGCAGCGTAGGCGCAGGGGCGAGTGAAAAACTGTTTTTT
CASSVGAGASEKLFF
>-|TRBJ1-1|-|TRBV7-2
TGTGCCAGCAGCTTAGTGCACGGGGGGGGCATGAACACTGAAGCTTTCTTT
CASSLVHGGGMNTEAFF
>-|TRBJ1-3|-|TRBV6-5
TGTGCCAGCACTCCGGACAGATCCTCTGGAAACACCATATATTTT
CASTPDRSSGNTIYF
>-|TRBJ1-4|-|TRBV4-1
TGCGCCAGCAGCCAAGTTTCCCCGGACAGCGCTGAAAAACTGTTTTTT
CASSQVSPDSAEKLFF
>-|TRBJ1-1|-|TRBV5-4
TGTGCCAGCAGCTCAGACAGTCCAACTGAAGCTTTCTTT
CASSSDSPTEAFF
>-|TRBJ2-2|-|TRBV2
TGTGCCAGCAGTGAGGAGGTGGCCGGGGAGCTGTTTTTT
CASSEEVAGELFF
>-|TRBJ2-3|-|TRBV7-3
TGTGCCAGCAGCTCCACGGGGGGCGTTAGCACAGATACGCAGTATTTT
CASSSTGGVSTDTQYF
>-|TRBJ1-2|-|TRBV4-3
TGCGCCAGCAGCCAAGGTATTTTTGGCTACACCTTC
CASSQGIFGYTF
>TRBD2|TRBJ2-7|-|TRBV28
TGTGCCAGCAGTCTCAATGGACTAGCGGGAAGTTACTACGAGCAGTACTTC
CASSLNGLAGSYYEQYF
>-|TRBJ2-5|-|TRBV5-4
TGTGCCAGCAGCTTGACAGGGCTCGAAGAGACCCAGTACTTC
CASSLTGLEETQYF
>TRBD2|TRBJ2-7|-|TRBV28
TGTGCCAGCTGGGGGGGACTAGCGGTTTTCGGCGAGCAGTACTTC
CASWGGLAVFGEQYF
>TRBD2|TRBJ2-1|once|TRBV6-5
TGTGCCAGCAGCCGCAGCGGGAGGTCCTACAATGAGCAGTTCTTC
CASSRSGRSYNEQFF
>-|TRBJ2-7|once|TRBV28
TGTGCCAGCAGTGACAACAGGAAAGGATGGTACGAGCAGTACTTC
CASSDNRKGWYEQYF
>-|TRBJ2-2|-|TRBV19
TGTGCCAGTAGTTTCTCCGGGGAGCTGTTTTTT
CASSFSGELFF
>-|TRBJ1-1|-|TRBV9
TGTGCCAGCAGCCTCAGACAGGACCCAAACACTGAAGCTTTCTTT
CASSLRQDPNTEAFF
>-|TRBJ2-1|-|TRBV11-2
TGTGCCAGCAGCTTAGTACGGGAACAGTTCTTC
CASSLVREQFF
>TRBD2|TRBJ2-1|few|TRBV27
TGTGCCAGCAGTCCCGGGACTAGCGGGAGGGGCCCTCTGGGTGAGCAGTTCTTC
CASSPGTSGRGPLGEQFF
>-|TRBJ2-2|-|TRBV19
TGTGCCAGTAGTCCCCATTTGACAGAGAACACCGGGGAGCTGTTTTTT
CASSPHLTENTGELFF
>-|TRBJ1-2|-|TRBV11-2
TGTGCCAGCAGCCCGGTTAACTATGGCTACACCTTC
CASSPVNYGYTF
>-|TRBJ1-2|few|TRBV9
TGTGCCAGCAGCGTAGGGGAGCAGGATGGCTACACCTTC
CASSVGEQDGYTF
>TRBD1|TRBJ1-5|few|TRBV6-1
TGTGCCAGCAGTGATACCTCTCGACAGGGGGCTAGGCAGCCCCAGCATTTT
CASSDTSRQGARQPQHF
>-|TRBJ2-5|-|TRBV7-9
TGTGCCAGCAGGCCTTCCGGAGAGACCCAGTACTTC
CASRPSGETQYF
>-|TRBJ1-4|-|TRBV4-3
TGCGCCAGCAGCCAAGATGGCTCGTACGGACAGCTTAATGAAAAACTGTTTTTT
CASSQDGSYGQLNEKLFF
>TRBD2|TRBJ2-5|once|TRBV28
TGTGCCAGCAGTTTTCAAATCGGGGGAGGGCCTTCAGAGACCCAGTACTTC
CASSFQIGGGPSETQYF
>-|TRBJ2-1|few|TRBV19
TGTGCCAGTAGTGACTCGAGCGGGCCGTTAGATGAGCAGTTCTTC
CASSDSSGPLDEQFF
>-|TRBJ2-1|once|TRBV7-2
TGTGCCAGCTCCCAAACAGGGTATGGCAATGAGCAGTTCTTC
CASSQTGYGNEQFF
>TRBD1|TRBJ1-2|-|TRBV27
TGTGCCAGCGCATGGACAGGGGGGAACTATGGCTACACCTTC
CASAWTGGNYGYTF
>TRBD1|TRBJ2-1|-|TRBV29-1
TGCAGCGCCTCGACAGGGGGCAATGAGCAGTTCTTC
CSASTGGNEQFF
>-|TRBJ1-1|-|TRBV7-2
TGTGCCAGCAGCTTGACAGGGAACACTGAAGCTTTCTTT
CASSLTGNTEAFF
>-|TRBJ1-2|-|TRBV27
TGTGCCAGCTCCTTCAGGGGTTTTTTGGGCGGCTACACCTTC
CASSFRGFLGGYTF
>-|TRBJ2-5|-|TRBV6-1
TGTGCCAGCAATGAAGGGGGAGATCAAGAGACCCAGTACTTC
CASNEGGDQETQYF
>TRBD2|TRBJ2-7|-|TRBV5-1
TGCGCCAGCAGCTTGGGCGCTAGCGGCCCCTACGAGCAGTACTTC
CASSLGASGPYEQYF
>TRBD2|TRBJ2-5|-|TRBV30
TGTGCCTGGAGCGGGAGGGCCGGAGAGACCCAGTACTTC
CAWSGRAGETQYF
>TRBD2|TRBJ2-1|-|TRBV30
TGTGCCTGGAGTGTACAAGGGACTAGTCGATACAATGAGCAGTTCTTC
CAWSVQGTSRYNEQFF
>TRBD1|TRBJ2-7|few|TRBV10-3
TGTGCCATCAGTGGTTCCGGACAGGGATACGAGCAGTACTTC
CAISGSGQGYEQYF
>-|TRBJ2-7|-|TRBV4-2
TGTGCCAGCAGCCACGTACAGGGGGGGGAGCAGTACTTC
CASSHVQGGEQYF
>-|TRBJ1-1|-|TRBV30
TGTGCCTGGAGCGTAATGGGGGGGATGACTGAAGCTTTCTTT
CAWSVMGGMTEAFF
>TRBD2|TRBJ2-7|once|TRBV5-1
TGCGCCAGCAGCCCTGGTGGGGTAGCGGGACCCCCGCCCTACGAGCAGTACTTC
CASSPGGVAGPPPYEQYF
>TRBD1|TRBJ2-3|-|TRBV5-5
TGTGCCAGCAGCTTAACGATAAGACAGGGGGACTATGATACGCAGTATTTT
CASSLTIRQGDYDTQYF
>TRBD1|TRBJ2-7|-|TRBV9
TGTGCCAGCAGCCCGGGTCTAGCTGGACAGGGGGACTACGAGCAGTACTTC
CASSPGLAGQGDYEQYF
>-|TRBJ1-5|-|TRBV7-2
TGTGCCAGCAGCTTAGTCGGCAGGTCCCCCAATCAGCCCCAGCATTTT
CASSLVGRSPNQPQHF
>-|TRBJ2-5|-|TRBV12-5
TGTGCTAGTGGTCCCTCAGGGGTTGGGGAGACCCAGTACTTC
CASGPSGVGETQYF
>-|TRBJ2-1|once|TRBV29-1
TGCAGCGCCGGTGGGGGGTCCAATGAGCAGTTCTTC
CSAGGGSNEQFF
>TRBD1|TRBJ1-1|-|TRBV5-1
TGCGCCAGCAGCCTTCTCCCCTTTACAGGGGATAACACTGAAGCTTTCTTT
CASSLLPFTGDNTEAFF
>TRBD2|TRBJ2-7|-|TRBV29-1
TGCAGCGTAGCCTCCGGGACTAGCGGGAGACACGAGCAGTACTTC
CSVASGTSGRHEQYF
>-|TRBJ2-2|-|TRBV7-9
TGTTCCAGCAGCTTAGCTGCGGGCAGAGCTTACACCGGGGAGCTGTTTTTT
CSSSLAAGRAYTGELFF
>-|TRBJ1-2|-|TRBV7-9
TGTGCCAGCAGCTTTAACGGCAGGGACTATGGCTACACCTTC
CASSFNGRDYGYTF
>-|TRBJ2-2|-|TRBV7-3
TGTGCCAGCAGCTCCGGGTCAGAGCTGTTTTTT
CASSSGSELFF
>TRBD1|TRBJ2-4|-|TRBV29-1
TGCAGCGCTGACAGGGAAGGTCAAAACATTCAGTACTTC
CSADREGQNIQYF
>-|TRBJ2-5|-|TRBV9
TGTGCCAGCAGCGCCGGACAGAACCTCCAAGAGACCCAGTACTTC
CASSAGQNLQETQYF
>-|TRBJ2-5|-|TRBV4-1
TGCGCCAGCAGCTCCAGCATCGCGGGACCCCAAGAGACCCAGTACTTC
CASSSSIAGPQETQYF
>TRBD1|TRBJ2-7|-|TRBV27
TGTGCCAGCAGTCCTTGGGACAGGGCCGCCCCGCAGGCCTACGAGCAGTACTTC
CASSPWDRAAPQAYEQYF
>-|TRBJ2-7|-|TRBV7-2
TGTGCCAGCAGGGGGGTCCTCCTAGGGGGCGAGCAGTACTTC
CASRGVLLGGEQYF